Included here is one TCR beta chain sequence, with context. They ran version v3.0 of the immunoSEQ assay at survey level. Each sample had sequencing targeting roughly 35,000-55,000 T-cell genomes. Data came from immunoSEQ multiplex PCR; TCRdb stores just in-frame clones and leaves some out. The table has fewer than 30,000 clones, roughly 80% seen once; the top ten hold roughly 5%. For each donor, at least one pre-ART and at least two post-ART PBMC samples were available. The sample belongs to a study of long-term antiretroviral therapy in people with HIV. Germline values: CDR1 SGHRS, CDR2 YFSETQ. CDR3 length: 14 amino acids. The ends lost 3 bases at V and 5 bases at J; junction bases unmatched: 2.

Sequencing was performed on unsorted PBMCs, taken 0.7 years before starting antiretroviral therapy. The J gene is TRBJ2-1, the V gene TRBV5-1, with TRBD2 matching over 10 bases. This TCR was sampled from a man aged 25 to 40 with HIV. CDR3 in DNA: TGCGCCAGCAGCTGGGGACTAGCGAACAATGAGCAGTTCTTC. This sequence encodes CASSWGLANNEQFF.